One and the same sample provided the 21 T cell receptor beta chains below, sequenced in a study of CD8 T cells in ankylosing spondylitis. Broader study findings: Apparently characteristic of ankylosing spondylitis blood was a TCR beta motif (fewer than ten highly homologous variants).

No cognate antigen is known for these TCRs. TCRdb reprocessed the 5' RACE reads with MiXCR, giving one entry per CDR3 protein. The sample holds about 540,000 distinct CDR3 sequences, approximately 11% seen once. The sample taken for sequencing was blood, either unsorted or a sorted T cell fraction (not recorded which). The receptors originated from a male donor with ankylosing spondylitis.

As concerns this clonotype: A much larger clone differs from this one at a single base, so this may be a read error. The CDR3 ends on some other residue instead of the conserved phenylalanine or tryptophan, so this is likely a read error. The V call is TRBV12-3 or TRBV12-4, the J call TRBJ1-5, with D perhaps matching TRBD1 (6 bases). With 4 bases removed from V and 4 bases from J, the gap between germline ends came to 8 bases. The CDR3 is 13 residues long. This CDR3 reads CASSYGQNQPQHL. DNA of the CDR3: TGTGCCAGCAGTTATGGACAGAATCAGCCCCAGCATCTT.

In this sample, this clonotype turned up a few times. A much larger clone lies one base from this, so it may be a read error. The chain is built from TRBV12-3 or TRBV12-4 and TRBJ1-1; maybe TRBD1 (5 bases). The CDR3 loop spans 13 amino acids. Deletions cut 6 bases from V and 3 bases from J, with 11 bases between. In nucleotides, the CDR3 is TGTGCCAGCAGCTGGGGGGGGGACACTGAAGCTTTCTTT. Translation gives CASSWGGDTEAFF.

This clonotype turned up a few times. This chain uses TRBV5-1 with TRBJ2-7, with 11 positions matching TRBD2. The CDR3 runs 14 residues. Trimming removed 5 bases from V and 3 bases from J; junction bases left unmatched: 4. In germline, CDR1 is SGHRS, CDR2 YFSETQ. CDR3: CASRETSGNYEQYF. In DNA, the CDR3 is TGCGCCAGCAGAGAGACTAGCGGGAACTACGAGCAGTACTTC.

V is TRBV7-9 and J is TRBJ2-3; 8 nucleotides agree with TRBD1. This CDR3 comprises 15 residues. CDR1 and CDR2 from the germline V gene are SEHNR and FQNEAQ (reference sequence). V shed 3 bases and J 3 bases; nucleotides not matched to a gene: 5. CDR3 bases: TGTGCCAGCAGCTTGTGGCAGGGGGCAACAGATACGCAGTATTTT. Translation gives CASSLWQGATDTQYF.

The CDR3 DNA reads TGTGCCAGCGTCGGGACAGGGATGGACCACGAGCAGTACTTC. Its protein is CASVGTGMDHEQYF. The chain uses TRBV12-3 or TRBV12-4 and TRBJ2-7, with 9 bases lining up with TRBD1. V was clipped by 8 bases and J by 5 bases; unmatched bases: 10. This CDR3 contains 14 residues.

J is TRBJ2-7 and V is TRBV20-1, with D maybe TRBD2 (6 bases). Looked up from germline, CDR1 is DFQATT and CDR2 is SNEGSKA (reference sequence). The CDR3 extends over 15 amino acids. The V end was cut by 3 bases, the J end by 4 bases, with 19 bases between. The CDR3 sequence is CSASDGGSTWYEQYF. CDR3 in DNA: TGCAGTGCTAGCGACGGGGGATCTACATGGTACGAGCAGTACTTC.

This rearrangement joins TRBV2 to TRBJ2-7, with D hard to call. Germline V lookup: CDR1 SNHLY, CDR2 FYNNEI. V was trimmed by 10 bases and J by 2 bases, leaving 15 bases between them. The CDR3 totals 13 residues. DNA of the CDR3: TGTGCCATCTTGACGGCCGGACCCTACGAGCAGTACTTC. It yields the protein CAILTAGPYEQYF.

In its sample, this clonotype was seen many times. The chain recombines TRBV11-1 with TRBJ2-4, with D possibly being TRBD1 (6 bases). Germline V lookup: CDR1 SGHAT, CDR2 FQDESV (reference sequence). The V end lost 1 base, the J end lost 2 bases, and 9 bases lay between the germline ends. The CDR3 totals 15 residues. The CDR3 DNA follows: TGTGCCAGCAGCTTAGGAACAGGGACCAAAAACATTCAGTACTTC. Amino acids: CASSLGTGTKNIQYF.

The chain recombines TRBV12-3 or TRBV12-4 with TRBJ2-1, with 15 positions matching TRBD2. V lost 2 bases, J lost 7 bases, and 9 bases stayed unmatched. The CDR3 consists of 18 residues. The CDR3 DNA sequence: TGTGCCAGCAGTTTAAAAGGACTAGCGGGAGGGCCTGGAAATGAGCAGTTCTTC. This sequence encodes CASSLKGLAGGPGNEQFF.

This clonotype was detected a few times. This rearrangement joins TRBV20-1 to TRBJ1-5, with D unresolved. The germline V and J ends were trimmed by 4 bases and 1 base, with 11 bases remaining between them. Germline V CDR1 and CDR2: DFQATT, SNEGSKA (reference sequence). The CDR3 has 14 residues. The chain's CDR3 is CSATTQTSNQPQHF. The CDR3 coding sequence is TGCAGTGCTACCACCCAGACCAGCAATCAGCCCCAGCATTTT.

This clonotype was counted a few times. The chain combines TRBV12-3 or TRBV12-4 with TRBJ2-2, with D possibly TRBD2 on 5 matching bases. This CDR3 contains 14 residues. Trimming stripped 6 bases from V and 4 bases from J, with 12 bases between. The CDR3 DNA sequence: TGTGCCAGCAGCCGGGATTCTCTCACCGGGGAGCTGTTTTTT. Encoded protein: CASSRDSLTGELFF.

The chain couples TRBV20-1 to TRBJ1-3, with D tentatively TRBD1 (6 bases). The CDR3 runs to 13 residues. V lost 8 bases to trimming and J lost 9 bases, with 20 bases between them. Germline CDR1 reads DFQATT; CDR2 reads SNEGSKA (reference sequence). The DNA of the CDR3 is TGCAGTCCTCGGGGGGGGCTCGGGGGCACCATATATTTT. Translating gives CSPRGGLGGTIYF.

This clonotype was detected once. The gene calls are TRBV7-2 and TRBJ2-1, with 7 bases identical to TRBD1. CDR1 is SGHTA, CDR2 FQGNSA, per germline. J was trimmed by 3 bases and V by 4 bases; bases with no gene match: 12. This CDR3 comprises 17 residues. The CDR3, as DNA: TGTGCCAGCAGCTCCAACCCGGGACAGCTAAGCTACAATGAGCAGTTCTTC. The encoded protein is CASSSNPGQLSYNEQFF.

This clonotype was recorded many times. Here the CDR3 DNA reads TGTGCCAGCAGTTTCTTAAGCGTCCGAAACACTGAAGCTTTCTTT. Translation gives CASSFLSVRNTEAFF. This chain uses TRBV12-3 or TRBV12-4 with TRBJ1-1; the D is unclear. The CDR3 is made up of 15 amino acids. V lost 3 bases and J 2 bases, leaving 13 bases between the germline ends.

This clonotype was detected only a few times. V is TRBV5-1 and J is TRBJ2-2; the D call may be TRBD1 or TRBD2 (6 bases each). From germline, CDR1 is SGHRS and CDR2 YFSETQ. The CDR3 runs to 15 residues. Trimming stripped 7 bases from V and 1 base from J, with 14 bases between. The CDR3, as DNA: TGCGCCAGCCGCTGGGGGGCAGAGAACACCGGGGAGCTGTTTTTT. Its translation: CASRWGAENTGELFF.

The CDR3 sequence is CASSRDSSTNEKLFF. CDR3 in DNA: TGCGCCAGCAGCAGGGACAGCTCAACTAATGAAAAACTGTTTTTT. V is TRBV5-1 and J is TRBJ1-4; the match to TRBD1 covers 7 bases. CDR1 is SGHRS, CDR2 YFSETQ, per germline. The CDR3 is made up of 15 amino acids. Germline trimming cut 4 bases from V and 0 bases from J; bases unmatched to any gene: 3.

In its sample, this clonotype was seen many times. The gene calls are TRBV7-2 and TRBJ2-5; D not resolved. The CDR3 runs 13 residues. V was shortened by 1 base and J by 5 bases, with 8 bases between the two germline ends. Germline CDR1 reads SGHTA; CDR2 reads FQGNSA. CDR3 coding DNA: TGTGCCAGCAGCTTAGGGTCTCGGGAGACCCAGTACTTC. Its translation is CASSLGSRETQYF.

This clonotype was counted a few times. The rearrangement joins TRBV20-1 to TRBJ2-1; D ambiguous. Germline V gene data show CDR1 as DFQATT and CDR2 as SNEGSKA (reference sequence). This CDR3 spans 12 amino acids. Trimming removed 8 bases at V and 10 bases at J, with 18 bases between. This chain's CDR3 is CSPGSRLREQFF. CDR3 nucleotide sequence: TGCAGTCCCGGGTCTCGCCTAAGGGAGCAGTTCTTC.

The sample holds a few counts of this clonotype. This chain uses TRBV20-1 with TRBJ2-3; 10 bases are shared with TRBD1. The CDR3 runs to 15 residues. The J segment lost 6 bases and the V segment lost 3 bases, leaving 9 bases of the junction unmatched. Looked up from germline, CDR1 is DFQATT and CDR2 is SNEGSKA (reference sequence). CDR3 sequence (DNA): TGCAGTGCTAGGGACTCGGACAGGGGGACCGATACGCAGTATTTT. Translating gives CSARDSDRGTDTQYF.

The chain links TRBV5-1 to TRBJ2-3, with no clear D. V was trimmed by 4 bases and J by 1 base, leaving 10 bases between them. The CDR3 consists of 14 residues. Germline V gene lookup returns CDR1 SGHRS and CDR2 YFSETQ. The CDR3 sequence is CASSDRSGTDTQYF. The DNA of the CDR3 is TGCGCCAGCAGCGATAGGAGTGGCACAGATACGCAGTATTTT.

This CDR3 reads CASTGGVVGETQYF. The CDR3 coding sequence is TGTGCCAGCACCGGGGGCGTGGTGGGGGAGACCCAGTACTTC. The gene calls are TRBV12-3 or TRBV12-4 and TRBJ2-5, with D possibly called TRBD1 or TRBD2 (6 bases each). Trimming left V 7 bases short and J 5 bases short, with 17 bases between. This CDR3 region has 14 residues.